This TCR beta chain comes out of a study of cytomegalovirus exposure and HLA in healthy donors. Findings and limits, study-wide: A later look showed TCR association rates differing by HLA locus, highest for DRB1 and lowest for HLA-C.

A word on this clone: Its antigen is not known.

PCR involved 60 Vbeta and 13 Jbeta primers. Repertoires were generated with immunoSEQ multiplex PCR, while TCRdb's copy carries only in-frame clones and drops some. Among about 210,000 clones listed, 86% were seen once. CDR1 and CDR2 (germline): MDHEN, SYDVKM. V lost 6 bases and J 1 base, leaving 18 bases between the germline ends. The CDR3 is 16 amino acids. The receptor was isolated from a woman aged 25 to 39 in good health and CMV-seronegative. Sequenced input: PBMCs. The chain carries TRBV28 and TRBJ1-1; D might be TRBD1 (5 bases). For the CDR3, the DNA is TGTGCCAGCAGCCTCCAAATCCAGGGATCGAACACTGAAGCTTTCTTT. Amino acids: CASSLQIQGSNTEAFF.